A selection of T cell receptor beta chains follows, all from one sample in a study of shared clonotypes between healthy human individuals. Using immunoSEQ multiplex PCR, the repertoire was profiled, and TCRdb retains in-frame clones only, with some absent. The table shows about 1 million clones, with about 70% occurring only once. The specimen sequenced was memory CD4+ T cells sorted from blood. Receptor source: a young man in good health. CDR3s include the opening cysteine and the closing phenylalanine or tryptophan. A D gene is named only where the DNA matches it firmly. Clone size is stated in some rows and not others, as once, few, many or a class when expanded.

>TRBJ1-4|TRBD1|16|-|TRBV19
CASSIGTGGKDEKLFF
TGTGCCAGTAGTATAGGTACAGGGGGAAAGGATGAAAAACTGTTTTTT
>TRBJ1-1|-|16|-|TRBV5-1
CASAKKYEQGRTEAFF
TGCGCCAGCGCTAAAAAATATGAACAGGGACGAACTGAAGCTTTCTTT
>TRBJ2-7|-|13|once|TRBV2
CASSDRGGYEQYF
TGTGCCAGCAGTGACAGGGGGGGTTACGAGCAGTACTTC
>TRBJ2-4|-|15|-|TRBV28
CASSLGAVAKNIQYF
TGTGCCAGCAGTTTAGGGGCCGTAGCCAAAAACATTCAGTACTTC
>TRBJ2-5|-|15|-|TRBV29-1
CSVDPMTGPQETQYF
TGCAGCGTAGACCCGATGACAGGTCCACAAGAGACCCAGTACTTC
>TRBJ2-7|TRBD2|11|-|TRBV2
CASSALAGRYF
TGTGCCAGCAGTGCCTTAGCGGGACGGTACTTC
>TRBJ1-2|-|16|many|TRBV28
CASILGGQVTPDGYTF
TGTGCCAGCATCCTAGGGGGGCAGGTAACCCCAGATGGCTACACCTTC
>TRBJ2-3|TRBD2|17|-|TRBV5-4
CASSLRTSGDIRDTQYF
TGTGCCAGCAGCTTGAGGACTAGCGGGGATATAAGAGATACGCAGTATTTT
>TRBJ1-1|-|17|-|TRBV29-1
CSVAGVGGVGMNTEAFF
TGCAGCGTTGCGGGGGTGGGAGGGGTAGGAATGAACACTGAAGCTTTCTTT
>TRBJ1-2|-|16|-|TRBV30
CAWSVQGGSKVYGYTF
TGTGCCTGGAGTGTACAAGGGGGGTCCAAGGTTTATGGCTACACCTTC
>TRBJ1-1|-|15|-|TRBV4-1
CASSPPGSPNTEAFF
TGCGCCAGCAGCCCGCCAGGATCCCCGAACACTGAAGCTTTCTTT
>TRBJ1-1|-|12|-|TRBV7-9
CATKWGNTEAFF
TGTGCCACCAAATGGGGGAACACTGAAGCTTTCTTT
>TRBJ2-1|-|17|-|TRBV27
CASSPDYRGGSYNEQFF
TGTGCCAGCAGTCCCGATTACAGGGGGGGCTCCTACAATGAGCAGTTCTTC
>TRBJ2-3|-|14|few|TRBV5-1
CASSAGTSTDTQYF
TGCGCCAGCAGCGCCGGGACTAGCACAGATACGCAGTATTTT
>TRBJ1-1|-|14|-|TRBV18
CASSSRQENTEAFF
TGTGCCAGCTCATCTAGACAGGAAAACACTGAAGCTTTCTTT
>TRBJ1-2|TRBD1|12|-|TRBV2
CASSRDRAGYTF
TGTGCCAGCAGCCGGGACAGGGCCGGCTACACCTTC
>TRBJ1-4|TRBD1|15|few|TRBV9
CASSPDTQGQEKLFF
TGTGCCAGCAGCCCTGATACACAGGGGCAGGAAAAACTGTTTTTT
>TRBJ2-7|TRBD1|14|-|TRBV5-4
CASSRTGVMGEQYF
TGTGCCAGCAGCAGGACAGGGGTAATGGGCGAGCAGTACTTC
>TRBJ1-5|-|12|few|TRBV9
CASKFSNQPQHF
TGTGCCAGCAAATTTAGCAATCAGCCCCAGCATTTT
>TRBJ1-2|-|14|-|TRBV5-1
CASSRGGGDYGYTF
TGCGCCAGCAGCCGCGGCGGGGGGGACTATGGCTACACCTTC
>TRBJ2-3|-|11|-|TRBV6-5
CASRRTDTQYF
TGTGCCAGCAGGCGCACAGATACGCAGTATTTT
>TRBJ2-7|TRBD1|14|-|TRBV5-1
CASSFNRGVQEQYF
TGCGCCAGCAGCTTCAACAGGGGCGTTCAGGAGCAGTACTTC
>TRBJ2-3|-|16|few|TRBV4-1
CASSRGEGISTDTQYF
TGCGCCAGCAGCCGGGGTGAGGGCATCAGCACAGATACGCAGTATTTT
>TRBJ1-1|TRBD1|14|-|TRBV5-4
CASSLLGQEVRAFF
TGTGCCAGCAGCTTGCTAGGACAGGAGGTCAGGGCTTTCTTT
>TRBJ2-3|-|11|-|TRBV6-1
CASSRRDTQYF
TGTGCCAGCAGTAGAAGGGATACGCAGTATTTT
>TRBJ2-2|-|13|-|TRBV7-3
CASSLSVFGELFF
TGTGCCAGCAGCTTAAGTGTGTTCGGGGAGCTGTTTTTT
>TRBJ2-3|TRBD1|17|-|TRBV28
CASSSPRTGTGTDTQYF
TGTGCCAGCAGTTCACCCCGAACCGGGACAGGCACAGATACGCAGTATTTT
>TRBJ2-5|TRBD2|14|-|TRBV5-1
CASSLATSGETQYF
TGCGCCAGCAGCTTGGCGACTAGCGGGGAGACCCAGTACTTC